Presented here are 28 T cell receptor beta chains from one specimen sequenced in a study of T-cell memory formation after mild COVID-19. TCRdb re-analysed the 5' RACE reads in MiXCR, keeping a single row per CDR3 protein. The sample lists about 340,000 distinct CDR3 sequences, over 10% occurring once. The sequenced sample was PBMCs or a T cell subset sorted from them (not recorded which). The receptors originated from a man in his late teens or twenties who had mild COVID-19 (a few samples of this study predate the infection). Cell type and time point are not known.

V usage is TRBV5-1 and J usage is TRBJ1-1; D may be TRBD1 (5 bases). Per germline, CDR1 SGHRS and CDR2 YFSETQ. The CDR3 is made up of 15 amino acids. Trimming left V 4 bases short and J 5 bases short, with 18 bases between. CDR3 sequence: CASSRTGTPGTEAFF. In DNA, the CDR3 is TGCGCCAGCAGCCGAACCGGGACGCCCGGGACTGAAGCTTTCTTT.

The chain uses TRBV4-1 and TRBJ2-7; perhaps TRBD2 as D (5 bases). This CDR3 is 15 amino acids long. Per the germline V gene, CDR1 is MGHRA and CDR2 is YSYEKL. V dropped 2 bases and J dropped 0 bases, with 11 bases sitting between them. DNA of the CDR3: TGCGCCAGCAGCCAAACCCGCGGGCGCTCCTACGAGCAGTACTTC. Encoded protein: CASSQTRGRSYEQYF.

This clonotype has a handful of counts. The CDR3 sequence is CSASSAEGSSYNEQFF. Here the CDR3 DNA reads TGCAGTGCTAGTAGCGCGGAGGGGAGCTCCTACAATGAGCAGTTCTTC. The chain couples TRBV20-1 to TRBJ2-1; the D gene is possibly TRBD2 (6 bases). V dropped 3 bases and J dropped 0 bases, with 15 bases sitting between them. CDR1 is DFQATT and CDR2 is SNEGSKA in the germline V gene (reference sequence). This CDR3 region has 16 residues.

This chain joins TRBV6-5 and TRBJ2-7; 7 bases align to TRBD1. Trimming removed 5 bases from V and 4 bases from J; junction bases left unmatched: 8. Germline lookup yields CDR1 MNHEY and CDR2 SVGAGI. CDR3 length: 14 residues. The CDR3 region has the DNA TGTGCCAGCAGTCGCCGGGACAGACCGTACGAGCAGTACTTC. Its protein product is CASSRRDRPYEQYF.

The chain uses TRBV4-3 and TRBJ1-2; 7 nucleotides match TRBD1. The ends lost 4 bases at V and 6 bases at J; junction bases unmatched: 8. Per germline, CDR1 LGHNA and CDR2 YSLEER. CDR3 length: 14 residues. CDR3 protein: CASSLVTGDDGYTF. The CDR3 DNA follows: TGCGCCAGCAGCCTGGTAACAGGGGACGATGGCTACACCTTC.

The rearrangement uses TRBV12-3 or TRBV12-4 and TRBJ1-1; D call uncertain. Trimming removed 5 bases at V and 2 bases at J, with 12 bases between. This CDR3 has 14 amino acids. CDR3 in DNA: TGTGCCAGCAGTCCGATGGTCGCCAACACTGAAGCTTTCTTT. As protein: CASSPMVANTEAFF.

This clonotype was seen more than once but under ten times. The chain recombines TRBV28 with TRBJ1-1; D not certain. CDR1 MDHEN and CDR2 SYDVKM come from the germline V gene. V dropped 8 bases and J dropped 2 bases, with 12 bases sitting between them. The CDR3 length is 13 residues. The CDR3 reads CASVPYGNTEAFF. The CDR3 coding sequence is TGTGCCAGCGTTCCTTACGGAAACACTGAAGCTTTCTTT.

J is TRBJ2-3 and V is TRBV4-1; the D is unclear. CDR1 MGHRA and CDR2 YSYEKL come from the germline V gene. The germline V and J ends were trimmed by 0 bases and 8 bases, with 3 bases remaining between them. This CDR3 is built from 11 residues. This CDR3 is CASSQESTQYF. CDR3 coding DNA: TGCGCCAGCAGCCAAGAGTCTACGCAGTATTTT.

The J gene is TRBJ2-1, the V gene TRBV6-5; no firm D call. CDR3 length: 16 residues. V gave up 4 bases and J gave up 0 bases, with 13 bases separating them. Germline CDR1 reads MNHEY; CDR2 reads SVGAGI. The CDR3 DNA is TGTGCCAGCAGTTCTCTTTTGAGGAGCTCCTACAATGAGCAGTTCTTC. Protein: CASSSLLRSSYNEQFF.

The sample holds many counts of this clonotype. The chain's CDR3 is CAISTQVRQFF. The CDR3 bases are TGTGCCATCAGTACCCAAGTGAGACAGTTCTTC. The V gene is TRBV10-3, the J gene TRBJ2-1; D ambiguous. The germline CDR1 and CDR2 sequences are ENHRY and SYGVKD. This CDR3 comprises 11 residues. V was pared by 5 bases and J by 13 bases, with 12 bases between.

This clonotype has at least ten counts. The rearrangement uses TRBV5-1 and TRBJ2-7, with 10 bases fitting TRBD2. The ends lost 2 bases at V and 2 bases at J; junction bases unmatched: 4. Germline-derived CDR1 and CDR2 are SGHRS and YFSETQ. CDR3 length: 15 residues. The CDR3: CASSFGSGGTYEQYF. The DNA of the CDR3 is TGCGCCAGCAGCTTCGGTAGCGGGGGGACCTACGAGCAGTACTTC.

V is TRBV20-1 and J is TRBJ1-1; D ambiguous. The CDR3 contains 13 residues. Trimming stripped 3 bases from V and 4 bases from J, with 12 bases between. Germline CDR1 DFQATT, CDR2 SNEGSKA (reference sequence). The CDR3 reads CSARTSLGTEAFF. The CDR3 DNA sequence: TGCAGTGCTAGGACAAGTCTGGGCACTGAAGCTTTCTTT.

CDR3 protein: CATNLLGPYNEQFF. CDR3 nucleotide sequence: TGTGCCACCAACCTACTGGGGCCCTACAATGAGCAGTTCTTC. This rearrangement joins TRBV6-2 or TRBV6-3 to TRBJ2-1; TRBD1 is a possible D gene (5 bases). Germline V lookup: CDR1 MNHEY, CDR2 SVGEGT. The CDR3 sequence is 14 residues long. V dropped 10 bases and J dropped 2 bases, with 15 bases sitting between them.

This clonotype came up a few times. This chain links TRBV9 with TRBJ1-3; no reliable D call. V was clipped by 3 bases and J by 4 bases, with 8 bases between them. Germline V CDR1 and CDR2: SGDLS, YYNGEE. There are 13 residues in the CDR3. The CDR3 DNA reads TGTGCCAGCAGCGCGCACCTGGGAAACACCATATATTTT. Translation gives CASSAHLGNTIYF.

The chain recombines TRBV20-1 with TRBJ1-6, with D perhaps TRBD1 (5 bases). CDR3 length equals 12 residues. CDR1 and CDR2 (germline): DFQATT, SNEGSKA (reference sequence). The V gene lost 5 bases and the J gene lost 8 bases, with 10 bases spanning the gap. The CDR3 coding sequence is TGCAGTGCTGGGACCGAGGATTCACCCCTCCACTTT. Translated: CSAGTEDSPLHF.

J is TRBJ2-1 and V is TRBV6-2 or TRBV6-3; 14 positions match TRBD2. CDR3 length: 16 amino acids. Germline CDR1 reads MNHEY; CDR2 reads SVGEGT. V lost 6 bases and J lost 7; bases outside the gene matches: 8. CDR3 coding DNA: TGTGCCAGCAGGTGGGGGACTAGCGGGGGACGGAATGAGCAGTTCTTC. Protein sequence: CASRWGTSGGRNEQFF.

On this clonotype: At one of its ends the junction is not consistent with the germline gene, which may arise from a read error. The DNA of the CDR3 is TGTGCTAGCAGGCAAGCTGGGACAGATAGCAATCAGCCCCAGCATTTT. It encodes CASRQAGTDSNQPQHF. The chain is built from TRBV7-7 and TRBJ1-5, with 7 bases that match TRBD1. Germline values: CDR1 SSHAT, CDR2 FNYEAQ (reference sequence). This CDR3 contains 16 residues. The full variable domain, rest sourced from reference TRBV7-7 and TRBJ1-5, is GAGVSQSPRYKVTKRGQDVTLRCDPISSHATLYWYQQALGQGPEFLTYFNYEAQPDKSGLPSDRFSAERPEGSISTLTIQRTEQRDSAMYRCASRQAGTDSNQPQHFGDGTRLSIL.

The rearrangement joins TRBV7-8 to TRBJ2-3, with D possibly matching TRBD2 (7 bases). Germline V lookup: CDR1 SGHVS, CDR2 FQNEAQ. The length of the CDR3 is 15 residues. V was clipped by 2 bases and J by 5 bases, with 14 bases between them. DNA for the CDR3: TGTGCCAGCAGCTTACTAGTCGGGGGGCAAGATACGCAGTATTTT. Translation: CASSLLVGGQDTQYF.

This clonotype was recorded at least ten times. V gene TRBV4-1 combines with J gene TRBJ1-1, with D possibly TRBD1 on 6 matching bases. From germline, CDR1 is MGHRA and CDR2 YSYEKL. The V and J ends lost 0 bases and 5 bases respectively, with 19 bases between them. CDR3 size: 17 residues. The CDR3 bases are TGCGCCAGCAGCCAAGATGGGGGCGCGGGGGCTGAGACTGAAGCTTTCTTT. This encodes CASSQDGGAGAETEAFF.

This clonotype occurred a few times. The chain has TRBV7-9 and TRBJ2-4; D not certain. CDR3 length: 12 residues. Trimming pared 6 bases from V and 8 bases from J, leaving 11 bases between. Germline loops: CDR1 SEHNR, CDR2 FQNEAQ (reference sequence). CDR3 nucleotide sequence: TGTGCCAGCAGTCATCAGGTTGACATTCAGTACTTC. This sequence encodes CASSHQVDIQYF.

The gene calls are TRBV12-3 or TRBV12-4 and TRBJ1-1; 8 nucleotides agree with TRBD1. V lost 5 bases and J lost 2; bases outside the gene matches: 7. The CDR3 consists of 15 residues. The CDR3 loop is CASSPPTGGNTEAFF. The CDR3 DNA reads TGTGCCAGCAGTCCCCCAACAGGGGGTAACACTGAAGCTTTCTTT.

This clonotype was seen repeatedly, ten times or more. The chain couples TRBV15 to TRBJ2-2; perhaps TRBD2 as D (6 bases). The CDR3 extends over 15 amino acids. Germline assignment: CDR1 LNHNV and CDR2 YYDKDF (reference sequence). The V end lost 3 bases, the J end lost 3 bases, and 11 bases lay between the germline ends. This chain's CDR3 is CATSSGTGDTGELFF. CDR3 DNA sequence: TGTGCCACCAGCAGTGGGACGGGGGACACCGGGGAGCTGTTTTTT.

This clonotype occurred many times. This sequence joins TRBV28 and TRBJ2-7; tentative D call: TRBD2 (6 bases). The CDR3 extends over 13 amino acids. CDR1 is MDHEN and CDR2 is SYDVKM in the germline V gene. The V end lost 7 bases, the J end lost 5 bases, and 15 bases lay between the germline ends. The CDR3: CASIRGFEDEQYF. As DNA, the CDR3 is TGTGCCAGCATCCGGGGGTTTGAGGACGAGCAGTACTTC.

In this sample, this clonotype turned up a few times. The V call is TRBV11-2, the J call TRBJ2-1, with D maybe TRBD2 (6 bases). V dropped 1 base and J dropped 9 bases, with 16 bases sitting between them. The CDR3 sequence is 15 residues long. Germline-derived CDR1 and CDR2 are SGHAT and FQNNGV. CDR3: CASSLVMGGQGEQFF. Written as DNA, the CDR3 is TGTGCCAGCAGCTTAGTTATGGGGGGTCAGGGTGAGCAGTTCTTC.

The rearrangement joins TRBV7-3 to TRBJ2-1, with D possibly TRBD2 on 7 matching bases. The CDR3 consists of 16 residues. Germline V gene lookup returns CDR1 SGHTA and CDR2 FQGTGA. Trimming shortened V by 5 bases and J by 0 bases, and 14 bases separated the two germline ends. CDR3 protein: CASSRGGGGSYNEQFF. In nucleotides, the CDR3 is TGTGCCAGCAGCCGCGGGGGCGGTGGCTCCTACAATGAGCAGTTCTTC. The complete variable domain, with remaining parts taken from reference TRBV7-3 and TRBJ2-1, reads GAGVSQTPSNKVTEKGKYVELRCDPISGHTALYWYRQSLGQGPEFLIYFQGTGAADDSGLPNDRFFAVRPEGSVSTLKIQRTERGDSAVYLCASSRGGGGSYNEQFFGPGTRLTVL.

This clonotype has more than one count but fewer than ten. V is TRBV19 and J is TRBJ2-7, with D perhaps matching TRBD2 (6 bases). V lost 4 bases to trimming and J lost 4 bases, with 17 bases between them. Germline CDR1 LNHDA, CDR2 SQIVND (reference sequence). This CDR3 region has 15 residues. In DNA form, the CDR3 reads TGTGCCAGTAGTACCTATAGCGGCGGGCCTTACGAGCAGTACTTC. Its protein is CASSTYSGGPYEQYF.

This clonotype was detected ten times or more. J is TRBJ2-2 and V is TRBV5-1; 11 nucleotides line up with TRBD2. V shed 7 bases, J shed 3 bases, and the junction held 5 bases outside the gene matches. Germline CDR1 reads SGHRS; CDR2 reads YFSETQ. The CDR3 spans 15 residues. DNA for the CDR3: TGCGCCAGCCCCCCTAGCGGGGGGCACACCGGGGAGCTGTTTTTT. Encoded protein: CASPPSGGHTGELFF.

This clonotype was picked up a small number of times. J is TRBJ2-5 and V is TRBV10-3; 13 nucleotides align to TRBD2. The J segment lost 7 bases and the V segment lost 3 bases, leaving 5 bases of the junction unmatched. Germline V gene sequence: CDR1 ENHRY, CDR2 SYGVKD. The CDR3 runs 15 residues. The CDR3 is CAISDGLAGAGTQYF. In nucleotides, the CDR3 is TGTGCCATCAGTGACGGACTAGCGGGGGCTGGGACCCAGTACTTC.